This T cell receptor beta chain derives from a study of OX40 agonist ivuxolimab in advanced cancers. Study-wide results and caveats: Mean expanded clone counts were higher in CD8+ than CD4+ T cells. The authors also found low normalized T-cell clonal expansion in some nonresponders. Both blood CD4+ and CD8+ T cells showed clonal growth by week 6 at 0.1 to 3.0 mg/kg.

Notes on this clone: What it binds is not known.

The CDR3 length is 13 residues. The V end was cut by 4 bases, the J end by 2 bases, with 10 bases between. Germline V lookup: CDR1 SGHRS, CDR2 YFSETQ. TCRdb's table, derived via immunoSEQ multiplex PCR, lists solely in-frame clones and lacks some. The sample yields tens of thousands of clones, approximately 95% seen once. The receptor's source is an adult with an advanced solid tumor such as melanoma, head and neck, liver or kidney cancer. Source: CD4+ or CD8+ T cells sorted from blood, taken in a trial of the OX40 agonist ivuxolimab. The chain links TRBV5-1 to TRBJ2-7, with TRBD2 as a possible D gene (6 bases). This CDR3 reads CASSAAGTYEQYF. For the CDR3, the DNA is TGCGCCAGCAGCGCCGCGGGGACCTACGAGCAGTACTTC.